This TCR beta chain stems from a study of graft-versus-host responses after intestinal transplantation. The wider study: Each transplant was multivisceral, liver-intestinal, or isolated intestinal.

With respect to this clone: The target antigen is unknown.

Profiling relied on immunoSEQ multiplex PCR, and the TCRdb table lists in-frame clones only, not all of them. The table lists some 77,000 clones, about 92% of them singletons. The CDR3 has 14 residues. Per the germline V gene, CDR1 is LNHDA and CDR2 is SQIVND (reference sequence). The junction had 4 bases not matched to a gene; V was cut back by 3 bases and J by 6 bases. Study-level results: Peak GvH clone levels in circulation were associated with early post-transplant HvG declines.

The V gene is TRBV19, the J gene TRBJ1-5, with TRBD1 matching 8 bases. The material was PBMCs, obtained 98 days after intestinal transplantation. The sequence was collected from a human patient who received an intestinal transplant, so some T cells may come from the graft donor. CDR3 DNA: TGTGCCAGTAGTATCGACAGGGGAGGTCAGCCCCAGCATTTT. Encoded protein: CASSIDRGGQPQHF.